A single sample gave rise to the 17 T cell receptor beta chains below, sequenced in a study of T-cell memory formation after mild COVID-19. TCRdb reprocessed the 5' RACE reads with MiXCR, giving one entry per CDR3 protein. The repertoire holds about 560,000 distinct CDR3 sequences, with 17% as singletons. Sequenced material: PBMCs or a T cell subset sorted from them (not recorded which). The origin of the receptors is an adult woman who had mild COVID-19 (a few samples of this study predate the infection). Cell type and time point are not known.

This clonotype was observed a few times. CDR3 nucleotides: TGCAGCGCTGGACAGGTCGGTGGCTATGGCTACACCTTC. Translation: CSAGQVGGYGYTF. This chain uses TRBV29-1 with TRBJ1-2; 7 nucleotides align to TRBD1. The CDR3 extends over 13 amino acids. After removal of 7 bases from V and 4 bases from J, the junction contained 9 bases not matched to a gene. Germline V gene lookup returns CDR1 SQVTM and CDR2 ANQGSEA. Together with reference TRBV29-1 and TRBJ1-2, the CDR3 gives the full variable domain: SAVISQKPSRDICQRGTSLTIQCQVDSQVTMMFWYRQQPGQSLTLIATANQGSEATYESGFVIDKFPISRPNLTFSTLTVSNMSPEDSSIYLCSAGQVGGYGYTFGSGTRLTVV.

CDR3 region: CASKRMGTQPIYNEQFF. CDR3 bases: TGTGCCAGCAAGAGAATGGGGACTCAACCTATCTACAATGAGCAGTTCTTC. This sequence joins TRBV6-2 or TRBV6-3 and TRBJ2-1; tentatively, D is TRBD2 (6 bases). Germline assignment: CDR1 MNHEY and CDR2 SVGEGT. The CDR3 loop spans 17 amino acids. V shed 7 bases and J shed 3 bases, with 22 bases lying between them.

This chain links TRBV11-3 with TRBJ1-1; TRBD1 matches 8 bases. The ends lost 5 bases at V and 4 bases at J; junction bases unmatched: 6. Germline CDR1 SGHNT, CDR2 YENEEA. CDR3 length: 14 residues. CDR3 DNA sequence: TGTGCCAGCAGCCATCGGACAGGGAGCACTGAAGCTTTCTTT. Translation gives CASSHRTGSTEAFF.

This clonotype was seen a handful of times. CDR3 sequence: CATSRDGSLVTQYF. CDR3 nucleotide sequence: TGTGCCACCAGCAGAGATGGGAGCTTGGTGACCCAGTACTTC. The rearrangement links TRBV15 to TRBJ2-5, with D tentatively TRBD2 (5 bases). Germline V gives CDR1 LNHNV, CDR2 YYDKDF (reference sequence). This CDR3 contains 14 residues. The V end was cut by 0 bases, the J end by 7 bases, with 12 bases between. Together with reference TRBV15 and TRBJ2-5, the CDR3 gives the full variable domain: DAMVIQNPRYQVTQFGKPVTLSCSQTLNHNVMYWYQQKSSQAPKLLFHYYDKDFNNEADTPDNFQSRRPNTSFCFLDIRSPGLGDTAMYLCATSRDGSLVTQYFGPGTRLLVL.

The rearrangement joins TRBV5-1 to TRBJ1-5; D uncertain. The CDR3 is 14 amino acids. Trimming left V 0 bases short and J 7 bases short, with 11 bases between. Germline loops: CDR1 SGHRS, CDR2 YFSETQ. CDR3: CASSLESTGQPQHF. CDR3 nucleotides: TGCGCCAGCAGCTTGGAGTCAACGGGGCAGCCCCAGCATTTT.

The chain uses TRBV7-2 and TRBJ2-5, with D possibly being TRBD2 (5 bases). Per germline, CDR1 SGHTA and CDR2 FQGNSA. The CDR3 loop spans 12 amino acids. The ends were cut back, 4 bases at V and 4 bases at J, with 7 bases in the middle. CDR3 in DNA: TGTGCCAGCAGCTCTAGCAGAGAGACCCAGTACTTC. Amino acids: CASSSSRETQYF.

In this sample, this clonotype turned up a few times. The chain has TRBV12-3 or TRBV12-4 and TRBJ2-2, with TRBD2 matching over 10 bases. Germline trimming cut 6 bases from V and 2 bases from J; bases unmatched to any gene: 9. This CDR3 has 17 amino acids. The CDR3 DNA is TGTGCCAGCAGCCATCCCCGGACTAGCGGTAACACCGGGGAGCTGTTTTTT. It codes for CASSHPRTSGNTGELFF.

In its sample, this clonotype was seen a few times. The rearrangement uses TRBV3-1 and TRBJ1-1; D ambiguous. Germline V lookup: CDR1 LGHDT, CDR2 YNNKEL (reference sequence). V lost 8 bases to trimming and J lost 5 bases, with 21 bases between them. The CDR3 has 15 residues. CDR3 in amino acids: CASSSAVKYKTEAFF. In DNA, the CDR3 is TGTGCCAGCTCTTCGGCGGTGAAGTACAAAACTGAAGCTTTCTTT.

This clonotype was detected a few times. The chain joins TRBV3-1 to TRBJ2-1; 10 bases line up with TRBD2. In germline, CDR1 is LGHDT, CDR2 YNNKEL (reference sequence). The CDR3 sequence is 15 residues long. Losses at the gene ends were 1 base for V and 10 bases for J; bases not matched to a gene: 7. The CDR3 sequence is CASSQVRSTSGEQFF. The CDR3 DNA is TGTGCCAGCAGCCAAGTGCGATCGACTAGCGGGGAGCAGTTCTTC.

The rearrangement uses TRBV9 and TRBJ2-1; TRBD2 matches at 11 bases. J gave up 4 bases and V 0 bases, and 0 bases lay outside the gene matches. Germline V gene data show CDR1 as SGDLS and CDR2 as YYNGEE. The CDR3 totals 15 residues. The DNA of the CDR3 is TGTGCCAGCAGCGTAGCTAGCGGGGGGTACAATGAGCAGTTCTTC. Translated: CASSVASGGYNEQFF.

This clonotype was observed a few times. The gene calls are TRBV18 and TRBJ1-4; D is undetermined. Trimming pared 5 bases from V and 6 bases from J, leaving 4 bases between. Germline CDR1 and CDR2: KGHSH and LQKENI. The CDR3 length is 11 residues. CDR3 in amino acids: CASSSHEKLFF. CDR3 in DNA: TGTGCCAGCTCATCCCATGAAAAACTGTTTTTT. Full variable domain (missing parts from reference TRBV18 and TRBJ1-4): NAGVMQNPRHLVRRRGQEARLRCSPMKGHSHVYWYRQLPEEGLKFMVYLQKENIIDESGMPKERFSAEFPKEGPSILRIQQVVRGDSAAYFCASSSHEKLFFGSGTQLSVL.

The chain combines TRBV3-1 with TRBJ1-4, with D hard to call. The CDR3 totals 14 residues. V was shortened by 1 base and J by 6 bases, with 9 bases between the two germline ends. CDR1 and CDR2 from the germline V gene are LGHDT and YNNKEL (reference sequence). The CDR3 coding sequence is TGTGCCAGCAGCCAAGCCCTGGGAGATGAAAAACTGTTTTTT. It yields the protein CASSQALGDEKLFF.

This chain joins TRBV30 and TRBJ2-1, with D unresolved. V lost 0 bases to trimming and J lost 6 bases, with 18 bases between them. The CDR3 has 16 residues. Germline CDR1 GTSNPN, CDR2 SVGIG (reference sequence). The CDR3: CAWSVGIISGPNEQFF. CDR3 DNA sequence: TGTGCCTGGAGTGTAGGAATTATAAGTGGCCCCAATGAGCAGTTCTTC.

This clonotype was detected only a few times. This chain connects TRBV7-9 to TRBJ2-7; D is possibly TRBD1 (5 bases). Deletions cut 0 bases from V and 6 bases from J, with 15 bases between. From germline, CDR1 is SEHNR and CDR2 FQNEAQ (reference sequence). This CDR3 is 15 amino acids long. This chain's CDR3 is CASSLAGARVREQYF. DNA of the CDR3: TGTGCCAGCAGCTTAGCAGGTGCCAGGGTGCGCGAGCAGTACTTC.

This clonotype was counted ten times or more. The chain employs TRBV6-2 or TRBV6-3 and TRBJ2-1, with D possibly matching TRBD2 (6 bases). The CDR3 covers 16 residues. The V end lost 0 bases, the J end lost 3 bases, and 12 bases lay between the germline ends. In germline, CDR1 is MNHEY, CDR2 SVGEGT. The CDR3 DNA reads TGTGCCAGCAGTTACTCGGAAACGGGGGTCTACAATGAGCAGTTCTTC. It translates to CASSYSETGVYNEQFF.

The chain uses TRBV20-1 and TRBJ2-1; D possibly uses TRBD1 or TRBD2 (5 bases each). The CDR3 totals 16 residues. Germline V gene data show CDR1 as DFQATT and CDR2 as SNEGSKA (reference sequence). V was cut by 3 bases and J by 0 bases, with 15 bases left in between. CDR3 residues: CSASARGASSYNEQFF. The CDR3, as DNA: TGCAGTGCTAGCGCCAGAGGGGCTAGCTCCTACAATGAGCAGTTCTTC.

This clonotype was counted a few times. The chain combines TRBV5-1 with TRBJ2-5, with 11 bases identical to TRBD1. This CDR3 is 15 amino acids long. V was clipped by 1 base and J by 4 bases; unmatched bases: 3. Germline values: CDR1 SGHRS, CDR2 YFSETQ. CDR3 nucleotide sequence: TGCGCCAGCAGCTTGCCAGGGACAGGGGGAGAGACCCAGTACTTC. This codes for CASSLPGTGGETQYF.